What follows are 23 T cell receptor beta chains derived from one specimen sequenced in a study of blood T cell repertoires in COVID-19. Repertoires were generated with immunoSEQ multiplex PCR, while TCRdb's copy carries only in-frame clones and drops some. The sample lists 370,000 or so clones, 87% occurring once. Source material: PBMCs or T cells enriched from blood (not recorded which). These receptors were taken from a man aged 25-40 years who had recovered from COVID-19.

The chain couples TRBV19 to TRBJ2-5; D may be TRBD2 (6 bases). With 7 bases removed from V and 0 bases from J, the gap between germline ends came to 9 bases. CDR1 and CDR2 (germline): LNHDA, SQIVND (reference sequence). This CDR3 is built from 13 residues. Here the CDR3 reads CASKTSNQETQYF. The CDR3 bases are TGTGCCAGTAAGACTAGTAACCAAGAGACCCAGTACTTC.

V usage is TRBV30 and J usage is TRBJ1-4; 8 positions agree with TRBD1. V lost 3 bases and J lost 4; bases outside the gene matches: 7. Germline CDR1 is GTSNPN and CDR2 is SVGIG (reference sequence). The CDR3 sequence is 15 residues long. The CDR3 sequence: CAWRPPDRVNEKLFF. DNA for the CDR3: TGTGCCTGGAGACCCCCGGACAGGGTTAATGAAAAACTGTTTTTT.

The rearrangement links TRBV3-1 (or the pseudogene TRBV3-2) to TRBJ1-6; tentatively, D is TRBD1 (6 bases). Trimming took 1 base from V and 7 from J, leaving 11 bases between them. The CDR3 totals 15 residues. Germline V lookup: CDR1 LGHDT, CDR2 YNNKEL (reference sequence). CDR3 sequence: CASSQGATGNSPLHF. The CDR3 bases are TGTGCCAGCAGCCAAGGGGCGACAGGAAATTCACCCCTCCACTTT.

Notes on this clone: The same CDR3 also results from other DNA sequences found in this sample. The CDR3 DNA sequence: TGTGCCAGCAGTTACGCTCAGGGAAGTTCACCCCTCCACTTT. Protein sequence: CASSYAQGSSPLHF. The rearrangement uses TRBV6-5 and TRBJ1-6; a weak D match, TRBD1 (5 bases). The CDR3 totals 14 residues. The germline CDR1 and CDR2 sequences are MNHEY and SVGAGI. V was clipped by 2 bases and J by 9 bases, with 11 bases between them.

The J gene is TRBJ1-2, the V gene TRBV29-1; D is unclear. This CDR3 is 12 amino acids long. Trimming shortened V by 3 bases and J by 9 bases, and 14 bases separated the two germline ends. Germline V gives CDR1 SQVTM, CDR2 ANQGSEA. The CDR3 region has the DNA TGCAGCGTTGAGCAGGTGCACTCGAGCTACACCTTC. Protein product: CSVEQVHSSYTF.

V and J are TRBV7-9 and TRBJ1-4; tentative D call: TRBD1 (6 bases). CDR1 SEHNR and CDR2 FQNEAQ come from the germline V gene (reference sequence). V lost 6 bases and J 8 bases, leaving 19 bases between the germline ends. CDR3 length: 15 amino acids. CDR3 bases: TGTGCCAGCAGAAGTACACAGGGTGTTGAAGAAAAACTGTTTTTT. Translated: CASRSTQGVEEKLFF.

J is TRBJ2-7 and V is TRBV18, with 7 bases matching TRBD2. From germline, CDR1 is KGHSH and CDR2 LQKENI. The CDR3 contains 14 residues. V dropped 4 bases and J dropped 7; count of bases not matched to a gene: 10. CDR3 nucleotide sequence: TGTGCCAGCTCACTAAAGACCAGCGGGGTTGAGCAGTACTTC. It yields the protein CASSLKTSGVEQYF.

The rearrangement links TRBV5-6 to TRBJ1-2, with D unresolved. Germline assignment: CDR1 SGHDT and CDR2 YYEEEE. Trimming removed 4 bases from V and 3 bases from J, with 22 bases in between. There are 17 residues in the CDR3. The CDR3: CASSPKTRGIGDYGYTF. In DNA, the CDR3 is TGTGCCAGCAGCCCGAAAACCCGAGGGATCGGTGACTATGGCTACACCTTC.

This clone was counted only a few times. The chain links TRBV2 to TRBJ2-1; 9 bases align to TRBD1. V lost 7 bases and J lost 1; bases outside the gene matches: 8. The CDR3 sequence is 16 residues long. The V gene's germline CDR1 is SNHLY and CDR2 FYNNEI. The CDR3 protein is CASTPDRGISYNEQFF. Here the CDR3 DNA reads TGTGCCAGCACTCCGGACAGGGGAATTTCCTACAATGAGCAGTTCTTC.

The rearrangement links TRBV5-1 to TRBJ1-1; 8 bases match TRBD1. Trimming took 4 bases from V and 1 from J; bases not matched to a gene: 6. The germline V gene has CDR1 SGHRS and CDR2 YFSETQ. The CDR3 contains 15 residues. The CDR3 nucleotides are TGCGCCAGCAGCACCGGACAGGGAGGGAACACTGAAGCTTTCTTT. Translation gives CASSTGQGGNTEAFF.

The chain couples TRBV4-1 to TRBJ2-7; TRBD1 aligns across 9 bases. V dropped 4 bases and J dropped 0; count of bases not matched to a gene: 4. In germline, CDR1 is MGHRA, CDR2 YSYEKL. This CDR3 spans 15 amino acids. The CDR3 bases are TGCGCCAGCAGCCCGAGGGACAGGGCCTCCTACGAGCAGTACTTC. Translated: CASSPRDRASYEQYF.

The chain is built from TRBV7-9 and TRBJ1-1; possible D gene TRBD1, 6 bases. The V gene's germline CDR1 is SEHNR and CDR2 FQNEAQ (reference sequence). CDR3 length: 13 residues. The V end lost 4 bases, the J end lost 5 bases, and 11 bases lay between the germline ends. The CDR3 DNA follows: TGTGCCAGCAGCTCATCAGGGGAAACTGAAGCTTTCTTT. Its translation: CASSSSGETEAFF.

V gene TRBV5-4 combines with J gene TRBJ1-5; D unclear. The CDR3 length is 15 residues. Germline CDR1 and CDR2: SGHNT and YYREEE (reference sequence). V lost 0 bases, J lost 4 bases, and 11 bases lay in between. CDR3: CASSLATTTNQPQHF. The CDR3 coding sequence is TGTGCCAGCAGCTTGGCAACGACAACTAATCAGCCCCAGCATTTT.

The chain has TRBV11-3 and TRBJ1-6; 8 positions agree with TRBD1. Germline V gene sequence: CDR1 SGHNT, CDR2 YENEEA. The CDR3 is 14 amino acids. J gave up 9 bases and V 8 bases, and 9 bases lay outside the gene matches. CDR3 amino acids: CASPPGQVGSPLHF. CDR3 sequence (DNA): TGTGCCAGCCCGCCGGGACAGGTGGGTTCACCCCTCCACTTT.

This chain uses TRBV25-1 with TRBJ1-1; D is undetermined. CDR3 length: 13 residues. Germline V gene lookup returns CDR1 MGHDK and CDR2 SYGVNS. Trimming pared 3 bases from V and 0 bases from J, leaving 5 bases between. CDR3 residues: CASSEALNTEAFF. Written as DNA, the CDR3 is TGTGCCAGCAGTGAGGCCTTGAACACTGAAGCTTTCTTT. Full variable domain (remainder filled in from reference TRBV25-1 and TRBJ1-1): EADIYQTPRYLVIGTGKKITLECSQTMGHDKMYWYQQDPGMELHLIHYSYGVNSTEKGDLSSESTVSRIRTEHFPLTLESARPSHTSQYLCASSEALNTEAFFGQGTRLTVV.

The genes are TRBV2 and TRBJ1-2, with TRBD1 as a possible D gene (6 bases). Germline V gene lookup returns CDR1 SNHLY and CDR2 FYNNEI. Trimming stripped 5 bases from V and 0 bases from J, with 16 bases between. The CDR3 is made up of 16 amino acids. CDR3 protein: CASSSIQGPANYGYTF. In DNA form, the CDR3 reads TGTGCCAGCAGTTCTATACAGGGTCCAGCTAACTATGGCTACACCTTC.

The J gene is TRBJ2-5, the V gene TRBV5-1, with a possible D match to TRBD2 (5 bases). The germline V and J ends were trimmed by 0 bases and 5 bases, with 8 bases remaining between them. The CDR3 is 13 residues long. The germline CDR1 and CDR2 sequences are SGHRS and YFSETQ. In nucleotides, the CDR3 is TGCGCCAGCAGCTTGGGAGGGTTCGAGACCCAGTACTTC. Translation gives CASSLGGFETQYF.

V usage is TRBV7-8 and J usage is TRBJ1-6; TRBD1 is a possible D gene (5 bases). CDR1 and CDR2 from the germline V gene are SGHVS and FQNEAQ. The CDR3 covers 16 residues. V lost 4 bases, J lost 7 bases, and 17 bases lay in between. The DNA for the CDR3 is TGTGCCAGCAGCTCAAATGATAGGGGTCCGAATTCACCCCTCCACTTT. This sequence encodes CASSSNDRGPNSPLHF. Drawing the rest from reference TRBV7-8 and TRBJ1-6, the complete variable domain is GAGVSQSPRYKVAKRGQDVALRCDPISGHVSLFWYQQALGQGPEFLTYFQNEAQLDKSGLPSDRFFAERPEGSVSTLKIQRTQQEDSAVYLCASSSNDRGPNSPLHFGNGTRLTVT.

This chain joins TRBV5-4 and TRBJ1-1, with 9 bases aligning to TRBD1. Germline CDR1 SGHNT, CDR2 YYREEE (reference sequence). The junction had 6 bases not matched to a gene; V was cut back by 4 bases and J by 5 bases. The CDR3 is 14 residues long. CDR3 in amino acids: CASSLTGGETEAFF. CDR3 coding DNA: TGTGCCAGCAGCCTGACAGGGGGAGAGACTGAAGCTTTCTTT. Full variable domain (remainder filled in from reference TRBV5-4 and TRBJ1-1): ETGVTQSPTHLIKTRGQQVTLRCSSQSGHNTVSWYQQALGQGPQFIFQYYREEENGRGNFPPRFSGLQFPNYSSELNVNALELDDSALYLCASSLTGGETEAFFGQGTRLTVV.

The chain uses TRBV4-3 and TRBJ1-4; 9 bases are shared with TRBD1. The junction had 1 base not matched to a gene; V was cut back by 4 bases and J by 4 bases. This CDR3 region has 14 residues. CDR1 is LGHNA, CDR2 YSLEER, per germline. DNA of the CDR3: TGCGCCAGCAGCCCGGGACAGGGTAATGAAAAACTGTTTTTT. This translates into CASSPGQGNEKLFF.

The V call is TRBV4-1, the J call TRBJ2-7; D possibly corresponds to TRBD2 (5 bases). Trimming shortened V by 3 bases and J by 3 bases, and 9 bases separated the two germline ends. The V gene's germline CDR1 is MGHRA and CDR2 YSYEKL. The CDR3 has 13 amino acids. CDR3 loop: CASSHRLSYEQYF. CDR3 nucleotide sequence: TGCGCCAGCAGCCACAGACTAAGCTACGAGCAGTACTTC.

The V call is TRBV7-6, the J call TRBJ2-5; 9 nucleotides line up with TRBD1. This CDR3 contains 14 residues. Trimming took 5 bases from V and 1 from J; bases not matched to a gene: 2. Germline V CDR1 and CDR2: SGHVS, FNYEAQ. The DNA for the CDR3 is TGTGCCAGCAGCGACAGGGGGGGCCAAGAGACCCAGTACTTC. Its protein product is CASSDRGGQETQYF.

This clone has only a few counts. The chain couples TRBV30 to TRBJ2-7, with 7 bases fitting TRBD1. Germline assignment: CDR1 GTSNPN and CDR2 SVGIG (reference sequence). The CDR3 is 13 amino acids. Trimming at V came to 3 bases and at J to 2 bases, leaving 4 bases not matched to a gene. Here the CDR3 DNA reads TGTGCCTGGAGCCAAGGACAGGCCTACGAGCAGTACTTC. Translated, it gives CAWSQGQAYEQYF.